A single sample gave rise to the 26 T cell receptor beta chains below, sequenced in a study of molecular identifiers for immune sequencing clone quantification. TCRdb processed the PCR reads anew with MiXCR; each CDR3 protein has one entry. The data show approximately 680,000 distinct CDR3 sequences, with 25% seen just once and 0.6% to 0.9% held by the top ten. Sequencing was performed on naive CD8+ T cells from blood, with Jurkat cell RNA spiked in. Subset noted: FACS-sorted CD8+CD4-CCR7+CD45RA+ naive T cells. All receptors come from a human donor in good health. Some libraries in this study had Jurkat cell RNA spiked in.

This clonotype was seen many times. The chain carries TRBV4-1 and TRBJ1-6; TRBD1 might be the D (5 bases). This CDR3 is 14 amino acids long. Trimming took 6 bases from V and 2 from J, leaving 8 bases between them. Looked up from germline, CDR1 is MGHRA and CDR2 is YSYEKL. Here the CDR3 DNA reads TGCGCCAGCAGGACGACAGCCTATAATTCACCCCTCCACTTT. Residues: CASRTTAYNSPLHF.

This clonotype was seen many times. The gene calls are TRBV5-1 and TRBJ2-2; possibly TRBD1 or TRBD2 for D (5 bases each). Trimming removed 4 bases at V and 0 bases at J, with 16 bases between. Germline CDR1 is SGHRS and CDR2 is YFSETQ. This CDR3 spans 17 amino acids. CDR3 nucleotide sequence: TGCGCCAGCAGCCTTCACGGGACGTTTGCGAACACCGGGGAGCTGTTTTTT. It encodes CASSLHGTFANTGELFF. Drawing the rest from reference TRBV5-1 and TRBJ2-2, the complete variable domain is KAGVTQTPRYLIKTRGQQVTLSCSPISGHRSVSWYQQTPGQGLQFLFEYFSETQRNKGNFPGRFSGRQFSNSRSEMNVSTLELGDSALYLCASSLHGTFANTGELFFGEGSRLTVL.

This clonotype showed up just a few times. The chain combines TRBV7-9 with TRBJ2-5; D gene unclear. CDR1 is SEHNR, CDR2 FQNEAQ, per germline (reference sequence). Trimming left V 3 bases short and J 4 bases short, with 9 bases between. This CDR3 contains 13 residues. This CDR3 reads CASSFQLAETQYF. DNA of the CDR3: TGTGCCAGCAGCTTTCAACTCGCAGAGACCCAGTACTTC.

As for this clonotype: A much larger clone is a single base away; this may be a read error. V gene TRBV7-6 combines with J gene TRBJ2-5; D remains unclear. The ends were cut back, 5 bases at V and 0 bases at J, with 16 bases in the middle. This CDR3 is 16 amino acids long. The germline V gene encodes CDR1 SGHVS and CDR2 FNYEAQ. This CDR3 reads CASSISIPEHQETQYF. In nucleotides, the CDR3 is TGTGCCAGCAGCATATCAATCCCAGAGCACCAAGAGACCCAGTACTTC.

In the case of this clonotype: At one end the junction does not follow the germline gene, possibly because of a read error. The chain joins TRBV7-3 to TRBJ2-3; D is tentatively TRBD1 or TRBD2 (7 bases each). Germline V gives CDR1 SGHTA, CDR2 FQGTGA. The CDR3 extends over 15 amino acids. CDR3 nucleotides: TGCGCCAGCACCGCCAGGGGGGGAGAGTCAGATACGCAGTATTTT. Encoded protein: CASTARGGESDTQYF.

The chain has TRBV5-5 and TRBJ2-7; TRBD1 matches 8 bases. V shed 1 base, J shed 3 bases, and the junction held 6 bases outside the gene matches. There are 15 residues in the CDR3. From germline, CDR1 is SGHKS and CDR2 YYEKEE (reference sequence). CDR3 amino acids: CASSLFSTGVYEQYF. DNA for the CDR3: TGTGCCAGCAGCTTGTTCTCGACAGGGGTCTACGAGCAGTACTTC. Together with reference TRBV5-5 and TRBJ2-7, the CDR3 gives the full variable domain: DAGVTQSPTHLIKTRGQQVTLRCSPISGHKSVSWYQQVLGQGPQFIFQYYEKEERGRGNFPDRFSARQFPNYSSELNVNALLLGDSALYLCASSLFSTGVYEQYFGPGTRLTVT.

This clonotype showed up many times. The chain combines TRBV5-6 with TRBJ1-1; perhaps TRBD1 as D (6 bases). V lost 1 base and J 8 bases, leaving 12 bases between the germline ends. Germline CDR1 SGHDT, CDR2 YYEEEE. The CDR3 is 13 residues long. The CDR3 protein is CASSLRGTTEAFF. The CDR3 DNA is TGTGCCAGCAGCTTGAGGGGGACAACCGAAGCTTTCTTT.

V gene TRBV30 combines with J gene TRBJ2-1, with 7 bases lining up with TRBD1. The CDR3 contains 14 residues. J lost 3 bases, V lost 1 base, and 3 bases had no gene match. Per germline, CDR1 GTSNPN and CDR2 SVGIG (reference sequence). The CDR3 DNA sequence: TGTGCCTGGAGTGGAGGGGGCTTCTACAATGAGCAGTTCTTC. It codes for CAWSGGGFYNEQFF. Filled out from reference TRBV30 and TRBJ2-1, the complete variable domain reads SQTIHQWPATLVQPVGSPLSLECTVEGTSNPNLYWYRQAAGRGLQLLFYSVGIGQISSEVPQNLSASRPQDRQFILSSKKLLLSDSGFYLCAWSGGGFYNEQFFGPGTRLTVL.

Worth noting for this clonotype: Possible read error: a much larger clone is one base away. The gene calls are TRBV30 and TRBJ2-1; D not certain. Germline loops: CDR1 GTSNPN, CDR2 SVGIG (reference sequence). The CDR3 covers 13 residues. The CDR3 here is CTWSRTSYNEQFF. CDR3 sequence (DNA): TGTACCTGGAGTAGAACCTCCTACAATGAGCAGTTCTTC.

This clonotype showed up just a few times. The chain couples TRBV9 to TRBJ2-3; 10 bases line up with TRBD2. This CDR3 region has 16 residues. Germline assignment: CDR1 SGDLS and CDR2 YYNGEE. The V segment lost 0 bases and the J segment 7 bases; nucleotides outside the gene matches: 8. CDR3 in amino acids: CASSVEPSGGGYTQYF. DNA for the CDR3: TGTGCCAGCAGCGTAGAGCCTAGCGGGGGCGGCTATACGCAGTATTTT. Filled out from reference TRBV9 and TRBJ2-3, the complete variable domain reads DSGVTQTPKHLITATGQRVTLRCSPRSGDLSVYWYQQSLDQGLQFLIQYYNGEERAKGNILERFSAQQFPDLHSELNLSSLELGDSALYFCASSVEPSGGGYTQYFGPGTRLTVL.

This clonotype turned up a few times. This chain joins TRBV6-1 and TRBJ1-3; D is perhaps TRBD1 (5 bases). The germline CDR1 and CDR2 sequences are MNHNS and SASEGT. The V end lost 3 bases, the J end lost 11 bases, and 14 bases lay between the germline ends. The length of the CDR3 is 13 residues. The CDR3 here is CASSDFDSQPIYF. CDR3 nucleotide sequence: TGTGCCAGCAGTGATTTCGACAGCCAGCCCATATATTTT.

This clonotype has a count of ten or more. The J gene is TRBJ1-1, the V gene TRBV12-3 or TRBV12-4, with a weak D call TRBD1 (6 bases). This CDR3 is built from 14 residues. Between the trimmed V and J ends, which lost 4 bases and 5 bases, there was a span of 14 bases. The CDR3 region has the DNA TGTGCCAGCAGTTCCGAACAGGGTCGGACTGAAGCTTTCTTT. Its translation: CASSSEQGRTEAFF.

The chain employs TRBV28 and TRBJ2-5; 10 nucleotides line up with TRBD2. Germline loops: CDR1 MDHEN, CDR2 SYDVKM. The CDR3 extends over 15 amino acids. V lost 5 bases to trimming and J lost 3 bases; unmatched junction nucleotides: 6. This CDR3 reads CASSDRLAGKETQYF. The CDR3 DNA sequence: TGTGCCAGCAGTGACAGACTAGCGGGTAAAGAGACCCAGTACTTC. Together with reference TRBV28 and TRBJ2-5, the CDR3 gives the full variable domain: DVKVTQSSRYLVKRTGEKVFLECVQDMDHENMFWYRQDPGLGLRLIYFSYDVKMKEKGDIPEGYSVSREKKERFSLILESASTNQTSMYLCASSDRLAGKETQYFGPGTRLLVL.

This clonotype was recorded only once. This may arise from a read error, as a much more abundant clone is one base away. The gene calls are TRBV20-1 and TRBJ2-3, with no clear D. The CDR3 consists of 15 residues. Germline V gene sequence: CDR1 DFQATT, CDR2 SNEGSKA (reference sequence). CDR3 in amino acids: CSARERFAATDTPYF. As DNA, the CDR3 is TGCAGTGCTAGAGAGAGGTTTGCGGCCACAGATACGCCGTATTTT.

This clonotype was counted many times. The V and J genes are TRBV28 and TRBJ1-5; 8 nucleotides align to TRBD1. Germline loops: CDR1 MDHEN, CDR2 SYDVKM. The CDR3 covers 17 residues. V gave up 3 bases and J gave up 5 bases; unmatched junction bases: 12. CDR3 in DNA: TGTGCCAGCAGTTTCGAGGGGATAGGACAGGGACATCAGCCCCAGCATTTT. Its translation: CASSFEGIGQGHQPQHF.

This clonotype was seen only a few times. The CDR3 here is CASSLAGLGGNQPQHF. The CDR3 region has the DNA TGTGCCAGCAGTTTGGCGGGACTTGGGGGCAATCAGCCCCAGCATTTT. The chain carries TRBV28 and TRBJ1-5, with a tentative D call TRBD1 (5 bases). Deletions cut 3 bases from V and 2 bases from J, with 14 bases between. The length of the CDR3 is 16 residues. CDR1 and CDR2 (germline): MDHEN, SYDVKM.

With respect to this clonotype: Without the conserved terminal phenylalanine or tryptophan, this CDR3 likely stems from a read error. This chain connects TRBV2 to TRBJ1-4; no reliable D call. V was clipped by 3 bases and J by 2 bases, with 13 bases between them. Germline CDR1 SNHLY, CDR2 FYNNEI. This CDR3 region has 16 residues. CDR3 in amino acids: CASSDKGVGTNEKLFS. CDR3 nucleotides: TGTGCCAGCAGTGACAAGGGTGTCGGGACTAATGAAAAACTGTTTTCT.

The sample holds many counts of this clonotype. This sequence joins TRBV2 and TRBJ2-7, with TRBD1 identical over 9 bases. Germline V gene data show CDR1 as SNHLY and CDR2 as FYNNEI. The trim removed 10 bases at V and 0 bases at J, leaving 13 bases unmatched. CDR3 length equals 16 residues. DNA of the CDR3: TGTGCCACCTCTGCCCCGGGGACAGGGCTCTCCTACGAGCAGTACTTC. Protein product: CATSAPGTGLSYEQYF.

This clonotype was counted at least ten times. The chain employs TRBV20-1 and TRBJ2-3; TRBD2 agrees at 9 bases. The CDR3 covers 18 residues. With 1 base clipped from V and 3 bases from J, the junction kept 14 bases outside the gene matches. In germline, CDR1 is DFQATT, CDR2 SNEGSKA (reference sequence). CDR3 coding DNA: TGCAGTGCTAGAGGTCCTGGCGGGGGGGCTAGAGTAACAGATACGCAGTATTTT. This translates into CSARGPGGGARVTDTQYF.

This clonotype was observed a handful of times. This rearrangement joins TRBV2 to TRBJ2-2; no clear D. Germline V gene data show CDR1 as SNHLY and CDR2 as FYNNEI. The V and J ends lost 4 bases and 8 bases respectively, with 5 bases between them. The CDR3 consists of 11 residues. CDR3 amino acids: CASSAWGELFF. The CDR3 DNA reads TGTGCCAGCAGTGCTTGGGGGGAGCTGTTTTTT.

This clonotype was observed many times. This chain joins TRBV28 and TRBJ2-3, with D possibly matching TRBD2 (5 bases). The CDR3 consists of 14 residues. Per germline, CDR1 MDHEN and CDR2 SYDVKM. The ends were cut back, 5 bases at V and 4 bases at J, with 13 bases in the middle. DNA of the CDR3: TGTGCCAGCAGTACTCGGACTTCCCCAGATACGCAGTATTTT. This gives the protein CASSTRTSPDTQYF.

This clonotype was recorded many times. CDR3 sequence (DNA): TGCGCCAGCAGCTTGTCAGCCTCCGTTAATGAAAAACTGTTTTTT. Its translation is CASSLSASVNEKLFF. The chain uses TRBV5-1 and TRBJ1-4, with no clear D. CDR1 is SGHRS, CDR2 YFSETQ, per germline. Trimming shortened V by 1 base and J by 4 bases, and 11 bases separated the two germline ends. The CDR3 extends over 15 amino acids.

This chain joins TRBV5-1 and TRBJ2-7; TRBD1 aligns across 9 bases. Germline CDR1 and CDR2: SGHRS and YFSETQ. The CDR3 runs to 14 residues. V shed 2 bases and J 6 bases; nucleotides not matched to a gene: 6. This CDR3 is CASSLRDRAVEQYF. The CDR3 DNA reads TGCGCCAGCAGCTTAAGGGACAGGGCGGTCGAGCAGTACTTC.

The CDR3 reads CASRYRGASYEQYF. The CDR3 DNA reads TGTGCCAGCAGATACAGGGGGGCAAGCTACGAGCAGTACTTC. V is TRBV27 and J is TRBJ2-7; 8 bases are a match to TRBD1. The ends lost 6 bases at V and 3 bases at J; junction bases unmatched: 7. There are 14 residues in the CDR3. Germline lookup yields CDR1 MNHEY and CDR2 SMNVEV (reference sequence).

The chain links TRBV4-3 to TRBJ2-2; maybe TRBD2 (6 bases). V lost 9 bases, J lost 5 bases, and 16 bases lay in between. The CDR3 spans 14 residues. Germline V lookup: CDR1 LGHNA, CDR2 YSLEER. The CDR3 sequence is CASRTAAGTGELFF. In DNA, the CDR3 is TGCGCCAGTCGAACAGCGGCGGGGACCGGGGAGCTGTTTTTT.

In this sample, this clonotype turned up many times. V is TRBV25-1 and J is TRBJ2-6; D not certain. The CDR3 is 15 residues long. V lost 7 bases, J lost 0 bases, and 10 bases lay in between. Germline V CDR1 and CDR2: MGHDK, SYGVNS. The DNA of the CDR3 is TGTGCCAGCAAAGCCGGAGCCTCTGGGGCCAACGTCCTGACTTTC. It encodes CASKAGASGANVLTF.